The table lists the clone carrying this TCR beta chain with many counts. Its antigen is not known. This specimen belongs to a study of T cells in Graves' hyperthyroidism and ophthalmopathy. Study-level results: Blood also held most thyroid clonotypes expanded beyond 0.001. Patients with ophthalmopathy were separated from those with stable hyperthyroidism by a 13 V-J model.

RNA transcripts yielded amplified TCR beta CDR3 regions. Primed by the HTBI set, a first-round RT-PCR was run on the TCR CDR3. TCRdb re-called the multiplex PCR reads with MiXCR, one entry per CDR3 protein. The data hold around 190,000 distinct CDR3 sequences, with 15% to 20% observed a single time. CDR1 is SGHRS, CDR2 YFSETQ, per germline. V lost 3 bases to trimming and J lost 3 bases, with 13 bases between them. CDR3 length: 14 amino acids. This TCR was sampled from a woman in her forties or fifties with Graves' hyperthyroidism. Material: blood. The chain carries TRBV5-1 and TRBJ2-7; maybe TRBD1 (6 bases). This CDR3 is CASSSGQLNYEQYF. The CDR3 bases are TGCGCCAGCAGCTCGGGACAATTGAACTACGAGCAGTACTTC. The variable domain in full, completed from reference TRBV5-1 and TRBJ2-7, reads KAGVTQTPRYLIKTRGQQVTLSCSPISGHRSVSWYQQTPGQGLQFLFEYFSETQRNKGNFPGRFSGRQFSNSRSEMNVSTLELGDSALYLCASSSGQLNYEQYFGPGTRLTVT.